These 10 T cell receptor beta chains came from one sample sequenced in a study of T cells after yellow fever vaccination. MiXCR, applied by TCRdb to the 5' RACE reads, yields one record per CDR3 protein. The sample has just under 600,000 distinct CDR3 sequences, about 13% seen once. The specimen was PBMCs, collected on the day of the yellow fever booster vaccination. These receptor sequences come from a man aged 25 to 45 who received the YFV17D yellow fever vaccine.

This clonotype has ten or more counts. V gene TRBV29-1 combines with J gene TRBJ2-5; D unresolved. The length of the CDR3 is 12 residues. V dropped 4 bases and J dropped 5 bases, with 11 bases sitting between them. Germline CDR1 is SQVTM and CDR2 is ANQGSEA. The CDR3 coding sequence is TGCAGCGTTGTGTTCCGAGCGGAGACCCAGTACTTC. Protein sequence: CSVVFRAETQYF.

This clonotype was counted only a few times. The chain employs TRBV7-2 and TRBJ2-7, with 11 bases matching TRBD2. The germline CDR1 and CDR2 sequences are SGHTA and FQGNSA. V trimming: 4 bases; J trimming: 2 bases; junction bases outside the gene matches: 1. The CDR3 sequence is 14 residues long. The CDR3 coding sequence is TGTGCCAGCAGCTCGGGACTAGCGGCCTACGAGCAGTACTTC. The encoded protein is CASSSGLAAYEQYF. Based on the CDR3 plus reference TRBV7-2 and TRBJ2-7, the full variable domain is GAGVSQSPSNKVTEKGKDVELRCDPISGHTALYWYRQSLGQGLEFLIYFQGNSAPDKSGLPSDRFSAERTGGSVSTLTIQRTQQEDSAVYLCASSSGLAAYEQYFGPGTRLTVT.

Only a few counts were recorded for this clonotype. This rearrangement joins TRBV28 to TRBJ1-2, with 7 positions matching TRBD1. V lost 1 base to trimming and J lost 8 bases; unmatched junction nucleotides: 7. Looked up from germline, CDR1 is MDHEN and CDR2 is SYDVKM. The CDR3 is 14 amino acids. The chain's CDR3 is CASSLSGGARGYTF. The DNA for the CDR3 is TGTGCCAGCAGTTTATCAGGGGGGGCGAGGGGCTACACCTTC.

This clonotype was observed at least ten times. The rearrangement uses TRBV7-2 and TRBJ2-1, with no clear D. Germline assignment: CDR1 SGHTA and CDR2 FQGNSA. Between the trimmed V and J ends, which lost 5 bases and 5 bases, there was a span of 4 bases. The CDR3 is 11 amino acids. CDR3 DNA sequence: TGTGCCAGCAGCCCCCACAATGAGCAGTTCTTC. It codes for CASSPHNEQFF.

This clonotype was seen more than once but under ten times. In DNA, the CDR3 is TGTGCCAGCAGTTACTCCATTCGAGGGAGGAAGAACAATGAGCAGTTCTTC. Translating it yields CASSYSIRGRKNNEQFF. The gene calls are TRBV6-2 or TRBV6-3 and TRBJ2-1; maybe TRBD2 (6 bases). Germline V gene lookup returns CDR1 MNHEY and CDR2 SVGEGT. The V end was cut by 0 bases, the J end by 5 bases, with 17 bases between. The CDR3 runs to 17 residues.

This clonotype was observed a few times. The chain has TRBV9 and TRBJ2-5, with a weak D call TRBD1 (6 bases). The CDR3 totals 15 residues. Germline V lookup: CDR1 SGDLS, CDR2 YYNGEE. V was pared by 0 bases and J by 2 bases, with 11 bases between. The DNA for the CDR3 is TGTGCCAGCAGCGTAGGGGGACATATACAAGAGACCCAGTACTTC. It codes for CASSVGGHIQETQYF.

This clonotype was counted at least ten times. The chain has TRBV19 and TRBJ2-3, with TRBD2 matching 7 bases. The CDR3 has 13 residues. From germline, CDR1 is LNHDA and CDR2 SQIVND (reference sequence). The junction had 4 bases not matched to a gene; V was cut back by 9 bases and J by 1 base. CDR3: CASETSGTDTQYF. The CDR3 bases are TGTGCCAGCGAAACTAGCGGCACAGATACGCAGTATTTT.

This clonotype was detected ten times or more. The genes are TRBV20-1 and TRBJ2-5; TRBD2 matches at 8 bases. With V trimmed by 4 bases and J by 4 bases, 5 bases remained unmatched. There are 13 residues in the CDR3. In germline, CDR1 is DFQATT, CDR2 SNEGSKA (reference sequence). In DNA, the CDR3 is TGCAGTGCTATCCGGGGGGGGGCAGAGACCCAGTACTTC. Protein product: CSAIRGGAETQYF.

The chain recombines TRBV11-3 with TRBJ2-1; D unresolved. From germline, CDR1 is SGHNT and CDR2 YENEEA. V was shortened by 4 bases and J by 6 bases, with 7 bases between the two germline ends. This CDR3 is built from 12 residues. The CDR3 reads CASSCLLNEQFF. CDR3 sequence (DNA): TGTGCCAGCAGCTGCCTACTCAATGAGCAGTTCTTC.

CDR3 in DNA: TGTGCCAGCTCCCAAGGGGGCGCAGCGGGAGGGCTGCCCTACGAGCAGTACTTC. This codes for CASSQGGAAGGLPYEQYF. J is TRBJ2-7 and V is TRBV3-1; TRBD2 matches 10 bases. CDR1 and CDR2 (germline): LGHDT, YNNKEL (reference sequence). The CDR3 spans 18 residues. Unmatched junction bases numbered 18, after V lost 8 bases and J lost 2 bases.